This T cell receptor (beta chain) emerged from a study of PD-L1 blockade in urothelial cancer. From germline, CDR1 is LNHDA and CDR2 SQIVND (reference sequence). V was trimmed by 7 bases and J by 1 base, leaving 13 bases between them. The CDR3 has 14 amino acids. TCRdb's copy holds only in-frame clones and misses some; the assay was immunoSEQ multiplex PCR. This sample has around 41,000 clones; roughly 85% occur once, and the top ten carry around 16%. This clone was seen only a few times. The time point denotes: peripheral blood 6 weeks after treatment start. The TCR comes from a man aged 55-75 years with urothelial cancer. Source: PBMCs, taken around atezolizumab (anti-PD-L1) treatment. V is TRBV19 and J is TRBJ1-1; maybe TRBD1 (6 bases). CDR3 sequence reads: CASTRQAANTEAFF. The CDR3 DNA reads TGTGCCAGTACCCGACAGGCCGCGAACACTGAAGCTTTCTTT.